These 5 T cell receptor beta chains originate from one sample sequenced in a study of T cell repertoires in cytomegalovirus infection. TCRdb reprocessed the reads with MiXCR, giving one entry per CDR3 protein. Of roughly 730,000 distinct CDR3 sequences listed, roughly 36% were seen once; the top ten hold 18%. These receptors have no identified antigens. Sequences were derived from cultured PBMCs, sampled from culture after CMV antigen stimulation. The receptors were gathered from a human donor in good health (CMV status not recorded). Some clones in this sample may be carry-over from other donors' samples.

The CDR3 region is CANQWLENTGELFF. As DNA, the CDR3 is TGTGCCAACCAGTGGCTGGAGAACACCGGGGAGCTGTTTTTT. V and J are TRBV10-3 and TRBJ2-2; no clear D. Deletions cut 10 bases from V and 1 base from J, with 13 bases between. Looked up from germline, CDR1 is ENHRY and CDR2 is SYGVKD. This CDR3 spans 14 amino acids.

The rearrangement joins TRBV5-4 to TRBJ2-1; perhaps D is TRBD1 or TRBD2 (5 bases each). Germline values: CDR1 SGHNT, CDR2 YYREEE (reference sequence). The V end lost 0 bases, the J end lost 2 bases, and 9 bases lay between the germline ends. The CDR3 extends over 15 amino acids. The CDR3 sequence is CASSLGGKAYNEQFF. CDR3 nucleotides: TGTGCCAGCAGCTTGGGGGGGAAAGCCTACAATGAGCAGTTCTTC.

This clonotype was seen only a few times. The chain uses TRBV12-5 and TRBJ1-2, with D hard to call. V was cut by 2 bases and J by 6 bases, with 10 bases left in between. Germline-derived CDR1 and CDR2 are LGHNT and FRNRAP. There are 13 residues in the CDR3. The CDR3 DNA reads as TGTGCTAGTGGTTTGAACGGGCGGGATGGCTACACCTTC. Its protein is CASGLNGRDGYTF.

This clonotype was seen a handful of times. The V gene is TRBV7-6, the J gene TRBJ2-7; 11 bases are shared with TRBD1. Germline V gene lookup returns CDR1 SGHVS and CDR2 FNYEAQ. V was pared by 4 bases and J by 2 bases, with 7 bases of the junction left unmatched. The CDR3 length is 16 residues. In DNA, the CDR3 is TGTGCCAGCAGCTCGGGACAGGGGGTCGAAACCTACGAGCAGTACTTC. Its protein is CASSSGQGVETYEQYF.

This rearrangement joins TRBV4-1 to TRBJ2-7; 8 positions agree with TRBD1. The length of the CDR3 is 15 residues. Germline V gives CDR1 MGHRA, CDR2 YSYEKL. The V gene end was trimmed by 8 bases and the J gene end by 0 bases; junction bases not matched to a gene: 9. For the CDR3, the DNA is TGCGCCAGCGCACGGCTGGGACAGGCCTCCTACGAGCAGTACTTC. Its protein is CASARLGQASYEQYF.